The TCR beta chain described here comes from a study of blood T cell repertoires in COVID-19. Study-level information: Material from acute and convalescent COVID-19 was sourced from the United States, Italy and Spain. In each case, the material was cDNA or gDNA derived from T cells, B-cell-depleted T cells, or PBMCs.

CDR1 and CDR2 (germline): SQVTM, ANQGSEA. The CDR3 is 14 amino acids. Trimming removed 1 base from V and 4 bases from J; junction bases left unmatched: 4. Authors' methods: The assay estimated nucleated cells by amplifying reference gene primers. Only in-frame clones appear in the TCRdb table, and some are missing; sequencing was by immunoSEQ multiplex PCR. That table gives V, J and clone size, and the DNA gave D and trimming. Here the sample spans 87,000 or so clones, around 86% being singletons. This sequence originates from a woman aged 80 or older with active or convalescent COVID-19. J is TRBJ1-1 and V is TRBV29-1, with TRBD1 identical over 9 bases. The sequencing input was peripheral blood. The CDR3 sequence is CSVEGYRGLTEAFF. In DNA, the CDR3 is TGCAGCGTTGAAGGATACAGGGGGCTCACTGAAGCTTTCTTT.